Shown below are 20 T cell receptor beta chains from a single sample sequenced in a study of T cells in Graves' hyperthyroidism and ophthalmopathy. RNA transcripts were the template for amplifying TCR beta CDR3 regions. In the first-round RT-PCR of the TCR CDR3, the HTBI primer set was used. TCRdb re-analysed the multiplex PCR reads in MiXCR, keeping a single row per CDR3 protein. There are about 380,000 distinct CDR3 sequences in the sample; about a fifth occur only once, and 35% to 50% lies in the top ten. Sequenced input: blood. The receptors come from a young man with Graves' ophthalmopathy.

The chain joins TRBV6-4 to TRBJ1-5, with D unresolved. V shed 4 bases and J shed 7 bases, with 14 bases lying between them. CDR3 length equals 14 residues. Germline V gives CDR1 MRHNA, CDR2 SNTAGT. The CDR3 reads CASSVQTPSQPQHF. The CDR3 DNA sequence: TGTGCCAGCAGTGTCCAAACCCCGAGCCAGCCCCAGCATTTT.

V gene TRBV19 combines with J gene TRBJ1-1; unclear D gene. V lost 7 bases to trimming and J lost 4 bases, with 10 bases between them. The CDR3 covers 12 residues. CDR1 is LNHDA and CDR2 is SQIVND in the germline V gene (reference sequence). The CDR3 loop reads CASTGVSTEAFF. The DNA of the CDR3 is TGTGCCAGTACCGGAGTGAGCACTGAAGCTTTCTTT.

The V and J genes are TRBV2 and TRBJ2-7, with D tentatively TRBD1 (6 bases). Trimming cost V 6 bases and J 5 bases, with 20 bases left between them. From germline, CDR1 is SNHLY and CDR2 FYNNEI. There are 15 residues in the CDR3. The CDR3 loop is CASSAQGQGPDEQYF. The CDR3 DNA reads TGTGCCAGCAGCGCCCAGGGCCAGGGGCCGGACGAGCAGTACTTC.

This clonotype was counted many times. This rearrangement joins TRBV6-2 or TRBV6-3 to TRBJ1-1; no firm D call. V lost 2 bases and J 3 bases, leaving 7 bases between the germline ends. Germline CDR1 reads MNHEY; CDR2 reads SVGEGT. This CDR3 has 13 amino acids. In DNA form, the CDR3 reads TGTGCCAGCAGTTACGCCAGCTACACTGAAGCTTTCTTT. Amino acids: CASSYASYTEAFF.

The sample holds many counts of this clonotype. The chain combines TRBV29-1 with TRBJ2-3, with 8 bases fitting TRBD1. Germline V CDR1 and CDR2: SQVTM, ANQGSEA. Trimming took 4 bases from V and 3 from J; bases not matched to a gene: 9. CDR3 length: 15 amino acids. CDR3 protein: CSVVRAGGATDTQYF. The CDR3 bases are TGCAGCGTTGTGCGTGCAGGGGGCGCGACAGATACGCAGTATTTT.

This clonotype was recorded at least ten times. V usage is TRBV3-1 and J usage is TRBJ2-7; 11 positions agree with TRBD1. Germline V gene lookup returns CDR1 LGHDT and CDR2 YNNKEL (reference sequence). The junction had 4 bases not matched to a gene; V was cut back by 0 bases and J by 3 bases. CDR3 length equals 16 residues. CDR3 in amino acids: CASSQDWTGGLYEQYF. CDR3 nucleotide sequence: TGTGCCAGCAGCCAAGATTGGACAGGGGGCCTCTACGAGCAGTACTTC.

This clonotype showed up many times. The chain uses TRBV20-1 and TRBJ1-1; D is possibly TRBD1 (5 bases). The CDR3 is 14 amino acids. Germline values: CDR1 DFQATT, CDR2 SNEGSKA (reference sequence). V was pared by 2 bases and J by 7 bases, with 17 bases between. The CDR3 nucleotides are TGCAGTGCTAGAACCCCCGCAGGGTCGGGTGAAGCTTTCTTT. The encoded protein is CSARTPAGSGEAFF.

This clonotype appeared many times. CDR3 sequence reads: CASSFGRRNTEAFF. For the CDR3, the DNA is TGTGCCAGCAGTTTTGGCAGGAGGAACACTGAAGCTTTCTTT. The chain employs TRBV12-3 or TRBV12-4 and TRBJ1-1; D is unclear. The ends were cut back, 3 bases at V and 1 base at J, with 9 bases in the middle. This CDR3 is built from 14 residues.

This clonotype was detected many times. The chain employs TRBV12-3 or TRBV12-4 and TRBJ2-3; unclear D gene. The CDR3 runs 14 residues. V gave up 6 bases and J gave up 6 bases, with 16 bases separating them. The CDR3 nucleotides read TGTGCCAGCAGACCTCTAGGTCACGGGGATACGCAGTATTTT. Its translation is CASRPLGHGDTQYF.

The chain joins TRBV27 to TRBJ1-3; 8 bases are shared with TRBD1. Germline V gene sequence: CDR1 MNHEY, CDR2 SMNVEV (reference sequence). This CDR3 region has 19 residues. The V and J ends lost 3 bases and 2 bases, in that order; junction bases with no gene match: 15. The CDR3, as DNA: TGTGCCAGCAGTTTCTCGGGACAGGAAGGATTAGGGACTGGAAACACCATATATTTT. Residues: CASSFSGQEGLGTGNTIYF.

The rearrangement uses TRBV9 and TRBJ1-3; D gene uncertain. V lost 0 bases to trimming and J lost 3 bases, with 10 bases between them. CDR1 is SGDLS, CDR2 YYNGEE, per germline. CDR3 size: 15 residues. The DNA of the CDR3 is TGTGCCAGCAGCGTAGGGAATATAGATGGAAACACCATATATTTT. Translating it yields CASSVGNIDGNTIYF. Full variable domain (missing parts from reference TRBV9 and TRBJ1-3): DSGVTQTPKHLITATGQRVTLRCSPRSGDLSVYWYQQSLDQGLQFLIQYYNGEERAKGNILERFSAQQFPDLHSELNLSSLELGDSALYFCASSVGNIDGNTIYFGEGSWLTVV.

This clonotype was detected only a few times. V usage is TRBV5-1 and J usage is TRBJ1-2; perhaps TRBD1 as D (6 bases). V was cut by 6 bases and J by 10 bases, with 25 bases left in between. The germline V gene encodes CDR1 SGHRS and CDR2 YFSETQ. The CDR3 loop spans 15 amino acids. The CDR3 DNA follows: TGCGCCAGCACCCAGAACTACCCTACAGGGAATGACTACACCTTC. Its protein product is CASTQNYPTGNDYTF.

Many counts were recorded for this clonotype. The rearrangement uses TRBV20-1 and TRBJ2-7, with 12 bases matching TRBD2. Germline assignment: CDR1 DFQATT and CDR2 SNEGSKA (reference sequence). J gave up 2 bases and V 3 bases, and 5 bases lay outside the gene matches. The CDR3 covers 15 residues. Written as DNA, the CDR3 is TGCAGTGCTAGGCGGCTAGCGGGGGGGGCCTACGAGCAGTACTTC. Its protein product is CSARRLAGGAYEQYF.

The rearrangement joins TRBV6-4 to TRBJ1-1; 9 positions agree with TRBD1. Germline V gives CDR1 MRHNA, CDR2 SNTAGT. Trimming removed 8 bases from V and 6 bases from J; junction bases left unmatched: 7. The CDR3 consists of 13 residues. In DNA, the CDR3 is TGTGCCAGCCCGACAGGGGGGTGGGCTGAAGCTTTCTTT. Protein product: CASPTGGWAEAFF.

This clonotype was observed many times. This CDR3 reads CASSLDGLGEKLFF. The CDR3 nucleotides read TGCGCCAGCAGCCTGGACGGCCTTGGGGAAAAACTGTTTTTT. This chain uses TRBV5-1 with TRBJ1-4; D unresolved. Trimming shortened V by 4 bases and J by 8 bases, and 15 bases separated the two germline ends. The CDR3 has 14 residues. The germline V gene has CDR1 SGHRS and CDR2 YFSETQ.

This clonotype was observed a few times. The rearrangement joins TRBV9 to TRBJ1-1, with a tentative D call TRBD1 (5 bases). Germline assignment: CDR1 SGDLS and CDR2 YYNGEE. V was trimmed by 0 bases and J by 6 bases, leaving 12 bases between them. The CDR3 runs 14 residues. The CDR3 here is CASSVEAGRAEAFF. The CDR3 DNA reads TGTGCCAGCAGCGTAGAGGCAGGGCGCGCTGAAGCTTTCTTT. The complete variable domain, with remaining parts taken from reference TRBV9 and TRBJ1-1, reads DSGVTQTPKHLITATGQRVTLRCSPRSGDLSVYWYQQSLDQGLQFLIQYYNGEERAKGNILERFSAQQFPDLHSELNLSSLELGDSALYFCASSVEAGRAEAFFGQGTRLTVV.

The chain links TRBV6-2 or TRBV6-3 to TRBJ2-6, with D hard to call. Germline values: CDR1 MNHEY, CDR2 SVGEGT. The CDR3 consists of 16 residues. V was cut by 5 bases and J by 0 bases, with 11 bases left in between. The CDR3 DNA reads TGTGCCAGCAGTGAACGACGGCGCTCTGGGGCCAACGTCCTGACTTTC. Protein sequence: CASSERRRSGANVLTF.

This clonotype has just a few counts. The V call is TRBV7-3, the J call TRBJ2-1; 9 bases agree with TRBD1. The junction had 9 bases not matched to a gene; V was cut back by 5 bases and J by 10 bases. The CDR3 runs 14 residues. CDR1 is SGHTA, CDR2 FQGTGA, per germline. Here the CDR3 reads CASSPGQGMGEQFF. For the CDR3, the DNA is TGTGCCAGCAGCCCTGGACAGGGGATGGGCGAGCAGTTCTTC.

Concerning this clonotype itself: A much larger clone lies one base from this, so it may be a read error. The CDR3 sequence is CSARRAGGNEKLFF. The CDR3 region has the DNA TGCAGTGCTAGACGGGCAGGGGGTAACGAAAAACTGTTTTTT. The chain has TRBV20-1 and TRBJ1-4; 7 bases line up with TRBD1. Germline V gives CDR1 DFQATT, CDR2 SNEGSKA (reference sequence). This CDR3 spans 14 amino acids. The V and J ends lost 2 bases and 8 bases, in that order; junction bases with no gene match: 8.

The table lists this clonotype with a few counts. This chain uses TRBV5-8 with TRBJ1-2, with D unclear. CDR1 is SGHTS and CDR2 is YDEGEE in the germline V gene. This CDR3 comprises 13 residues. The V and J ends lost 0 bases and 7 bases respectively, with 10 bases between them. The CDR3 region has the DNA TGTGCCAGCAGCTTGGCCGGGATTAGTGGCTACACCTTC. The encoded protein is CASSLAGISGYTF.